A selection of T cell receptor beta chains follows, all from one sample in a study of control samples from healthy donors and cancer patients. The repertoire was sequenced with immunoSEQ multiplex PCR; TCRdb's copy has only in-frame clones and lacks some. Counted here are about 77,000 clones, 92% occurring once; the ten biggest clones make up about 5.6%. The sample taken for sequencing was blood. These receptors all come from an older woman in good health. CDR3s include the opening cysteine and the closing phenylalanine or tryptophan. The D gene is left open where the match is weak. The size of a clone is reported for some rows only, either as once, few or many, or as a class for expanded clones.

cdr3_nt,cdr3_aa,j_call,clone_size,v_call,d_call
TGTGCCAGCCAGCGCACGGGGTACAATGAGCAGTTCTTC,CASQRTGYNEQFF,TRBJ2-1,.,TRBV4-2,.
TGTGCCAGTAGAACACTAGGGAATCAGCCCCAGCATTTT,CASRTLGNQPQHF,TRBJ1-5,once,TRBV19,.
TGTGCCACCAGTGAGGGGGGGACCGAGAACACTGAAGCTTTCTTT,CATSEGGTENTEAFF,TRBJ1-1,.,TRBV24-1,.
TGTGCCAGCAGCTGGGGGGGGAGCAGTGAGCAGTTCTTC,CASSWGGSSEQFF,TRBJ2-1,.,TRBV7-2,TRBD2
TGTGCCAGCAGCACACTCTCGGCCGACAATGAGCAGTTCTTC,CASSTLSADNEQFF,TRBJ2-1,once,TRBV27,.
TGCAGCGTCGGGACTAGCGGGAGGGCCGGGCAGTTCTTC,CSVGTSGRAGQFF,TRBJ2-1,.,TRBV29-1,TRBD2
TGTGCCAGCAGAGTGGGTGGGTCGGAAGAGACCCAGTACTTC,CASRVGGSEETQYF,TRBJ2-5,.,TRBV28,.
TGTGCCAGCAGCTTAGGACGGGGCCGTGCTTTCTTT,CASSLGRGRAFF,TRBJ1-1,.,TRBV7-9,.
TGTGCCAGCAGCATGGGGACAGGGGCTTATAGCAATCAGCCCCAGCATTTT,CASSMGTGAYSNQPQHF,TRBJ1-5,.,TRBV28,TRBD1
TGTGCCAGCAGTATAGCGGGACAGGGCACTGGAAACACCATATATTTT,CASSIAGQGTGNTIYF,TRBJ1-3,.,TRBV7-9,TRBD1
TGTGCCAGCCCCCTCAGAGACAGGGGGCAAACTAATGAAAAACTGTTTTTT,CASPLRDRGQTNEKLFF,TRBJ1-4,.,TRBV14,TRBD1
TGCGCCAGCAGCCAAGATTCACCAGATACGCAGTATTTT,CASSQDSPDTQYF,TRBJ2-3,.,TRBV4-3,.